Shown below are 10 T cell receptor beta chains from a single sample sequenced in a study of OX40 agonist ivuxolimab in advanced cancers. Library construction relied on the immunoSEQ multiplex PCR assay. This is the immuneACCESS table as TCRdb keeps it, with only in-frame sequences that have V and J called. A part of the clones is gone; compared with another copy, unresolved V genes explain less than half, and the rest is unexplained. The sample table contains tens of thousands of clones; only one count was recorded for 70% to 85% of them. The ten largest clones capture approximately 1.8% of the sample. The sequencing here drew on CD4+ or CD8+ T cells sorted from blood, taken in a trial of the OX40 agonist ivuxolimab. The receptors were gathered from an adult with an advanced solid tumor such as melanoma, head and neck, liver or kidney cancer.

This rearrangement joins TRBV30 to TRBJ1-5; D is undetermined. The V end was cut by 4 bases, the J end by 6 bases, with 10 bases between. Germline values: CDR1 GTSNPN, CDR2 SVGIG (reference sequence). The CDR3 consists of 12 residues. The DNA for the CDR3 is TGTGCCTGGAACGAGGGCGCTCAGCCCCAGCATTTT. It codes for CAWNEGAQPQHF.

This chain joins TRBV7-8 and TRBJ2-7; D is unclear. The CDR3 is 13 residues long. The germline gives CDR1 SGHVS, CDR2 FQNEAQ. Trimming cost V 4 bases and J 3 bases, with 10 bases left between them. CDR3 in DNA: TGTGCCAGCAGCTCGGTCAGTCGCTACGAGCAGTACTTC. Encoded protein: CASSSVSRYEQYF.

V usage is TRBV30 and J usage is TRBJ2-7; weak D call: TRBD2 (5 bases). The V gene's germline CDR1 is GTSNPN and CDR2 SVGIG (reference sequence). CDR3 size: 10 residues. The germline V and J ends were trimmed by 2 bases and 7 bases, with 6 bases remaining between them. As DNA, the CDR3 is TGTGCCTGGAGTAGGAGGGAGCAGTACTTC. This codes for CAWSRREQYF.

J is TRBJ1-2 and V is TRBV30, with a possible D match to TRBD1 (5 bases). CDR1 is GTSNPN and CDR2 is SVGIG in the germline V gene (reference sequence). The CDR3 covers 12 residues. The V and J ends lost 2 bases and 5 bases respectively, with 9 bases between them. The CDR3 protein is CAWSSPGYGYTF. CDR3 nucleotide sequence: TGTGCCTGGAGTAGCCCAGGGTATGGCTACACCTTC.

The J gene is TRBJ1-1, the V gene TRBV6-1, with D possibly being TRBD1 (5 bases). The CDR3 is made up of 15 amino acids. CDR1 and CDR2 from the germline V gene are MNHNS and SASEGT. The ends were cut back, 2 bases at V and 12 bases at J, with 22 bases in the middle. In DNA form, the CDR3 reads TGTGCCAGCAGTGAATCTTTCGGGGAAGCGGGGGAATCTTTCTTT. This encodes CASSESFGEAGESFF.

V usage is TRBV6-5 and J usage is TRBJ2-7; no reliable D call. The germline V gene encodes CDR1 MNHEY and CDR2 SVGAGI. Trimming pared 0 bases from V and 3 bases from J, leaving 12 bases between. This CDR3 has 15 amino acids. The CDR3: CASSYSATSLYEQYF. The CDR3 DNA reads TGTGCCAGCAGTTACTCAGCTACCTCCCTCTACGAGCAGTACTTC.

V usage is TRBV7-2 and J usage is TRBJ2-2; 12 bases map to TRBD2. Trimming took 5 bases from V and 5 from J; bases not matched to a gene: 3. The CDR3 loop spans 15 amino acids. Germline V CDR1 and CDR2: SGHTA, FQGNSA. CDR3: CASSPSGGATGELFF. DNA for the CDR3: TGTGCCAGCAGCCCTAGCGGGGGGGCAACCGGGGAGCTGTTTTTT.

The V gene is TRBV19, the J gene TRBJ1-2, with unresolved D. Trimming cost V 7 bases and J 4 bases, with 16 bases left between them. The germline V gene encodes CDR1 LNHDA and CDR2 SQIVND (reference sequence). The CDR3 runs 14 residues. For the CDR3, the DNA is TGTGCCAGTATCCTCCTTAATTCCGGCTATGGCTACACCTTC. Amino acid sequence: CASILLNSGYGYTF.

This rearrangement joins TRBV30 to TRBJ1-2; D may be TRBD1 (5 bases). V was clipped by 4 bases and J by 4 bases, with 16 bases between them. This CDR3 is built from 14 residues. CDR1 and CDR2 from the germline V gene are GTSNPN and SVGIG (reference sequence). CDR3 sequence (DNA): TGTGCCTGGAAGTCTGGGCAGGGCCCCTATGGCTACACCTTC. Amino acid sequence: CAWKSGQGPYGYTF.

The chain couples TRBV7-9 to TRBJ1-1, with D possibly being TRBD1 (5 bases). Between the trimmed V and J ends, which lost 0 bases and 7 bases, there was a span of 9 bases. The CDR3 contains 13 residues. CDR1 and CDR2 (germline): SEHNR, FQNEAQ (reference sequence). CDR3 DNA sequence: TGTGCCAGCAGCTTAGCCGGGGCCCTTGAAGCTTTCTTT. It translates to CASSLAGALEAFF.